This TCR beta chain appears in the sequencing data of a study of blood T cell repertoires in COVID-19. From germline, CDR1 is SNHLY and CDR2 FYNNEI. The CDR3 is made up of 14 amino acids. The V and J ends lost 8 bases and 3 bases respectively, with 16 bases between them. Sequencing was performed with immunoSEQ multiplex PCR; in TCRdb, only in-frame clones are kept and a portion is missing. The sample lists about 480,000 clones; around 89% were seen once. The clonotype was recovered from a woman between 35 and 50 years old who had recovered from COVID-19. The sample taken for sequencing was PBMCs or T cells enriched from blood (not recorded which). The rearrangement uses TRBV2 and TRBJ1-1, with D possibly TRBD1 on 5 matching bases. The CDR3 nucleotides are TGTGCCAGCGGTAGGGACTCAGGAGACACTGAAGCTTTCTTT. It encodes CASGRDSGDTEAFF.